The rows below give T cell receptor beta chains drawn from one sample of a study of blood T cell repertoires in COVID-19. Assay: immunoSEQ multiplex PCR; the TCRdb copy retains only in-frame clones and omits some. The sample shows 15,000 to 20,000 clones, roughly four fifths of them seen only once. Sequenced material: peripheral blood. Every receptor here comes from a woman in her seventies with active COVID-19. The CDR3 runs from the conserved cysteine through the conserved F or W. Each record gives: J gene, V gene, D gene, clone size, CDR3 protein, CDR3 DNA. The D gene is left open where the match is weak. Expanded clones get a size class; other rows say once, few or many, or leave the size out.

TRBJ2-5 TRBV19 NA NA CASSMLAGETQYF TGTGCCAGTAGTATGCTAGCAGGCGAGACCCAGTACTTC
TRBJ2-5 TRBV9 NA NA CASSVASGRGQETQYF TGTGCCAGCAGCGTAGCTTCAGGACGGGGACAAGAGACCCAGTACTTC
TRBJ1-4 TRBV5-4 TRBD1 NA CASSFKDRGAGEKLFF TGTGCCAGCAGCTTCAAGGACAGGGGCGCGGGCGAAAAACTGTTTTTT
TRBJ1-2 TRBV24-1 NA NA CATSDSAGIYGYTF TGTGCCACCAGTGATTCCGCGGGAATCTATGGCTACACCTTC
TRBJ2-1 TRBV28 NA NA CASSSGVGEQFF TGTGCCAGCAGTTCCGGGGTGGGTGAGCAGTTCTTC
TRBJ2-2 TRBV4-1 NA NA CASSQDPGAGELFF TGCGCCAGCAGCCAAGACCCCGGGGCCGGGGAGCTGTTTTTT
TRBJ1-1 TRBV5-6 NA NA CASSLDGRGAEAFF TGTGCCAGCAGCTTGGATGGCAGGGGAGCCGAAGCTTTCTTT
TRBJ2-1 TRBV10-3 TRBD2 NA CATRDFSGRGHNEQFF TGTGCCACCAGGGATTTTAGCGGGAGGGGCCACAATGAGCAGTTCTTC
TRBJ1-4 TRBV24-1 TRBD1 once CATSDPGTGDEKLFF TGTGCCACCAGTGACCCCGGGACAGGGGACGAAAAACTGTTTTTT
TRBJ2-7 TRBV28 TRBD2 once CASSFASSGSSEQYF TGTGCCAGCAGTTTCGCCTCTAGCGGGAGTAGCGAGCAGTACTTC